Sequencing of this T cell receptor beta chain was carried out in a study of T-cell reconstitution after alpha-beta-depleted transplantation in children. This clonotype was seen a few times. Construction of the TCRbeta library involved unique molecular identifiers. A single record per CDR3 protein comes from TCRdb applying MiXCR to the PCR reads. The sample consists of just under 550,000 distinct CDR3 sequences, about a sixth of them appearing once. Trimming cost V 2 bases and J 3 bases; bases outside gene matches: 2. Per the germline V gene, CDR1 is SGHTA and CDR2 is FQGTGA. This CDR3 has 16 residues.

This sequence was found in a human donor who donated a stem cell graft to a child with acute lymphoblastic leukemia. Source: PBMCs from the stem cell graft donor, taken from the stem cell graft. The J gene is TRBJ2-6, the V gene TRBV7-3; TRBD2 aligns across 9 bases. The CDR3 DNA reads TGTGCCAGCAGCTTACGAGCGGGAGGTGGGGCCAACGTCCTGACTTTC. Residues: CASSLRAGGGANVLTF.